The 10 T cell receptor beta chains below come from one sample, sequenced in a study of cytomegalovirus exposure and HLA in healthy donors. In the PCR, 60 Vbeta and 13 Jbeta primers were used. This table comes from immunoSEQ multiplex PCR, and its TCRdb copy is limited to in-frame clones, with some not included. The sample has some 200,000 clones, approximately 80% seen once; the top ten hold less than 3.5%. Sequenced material: PBMCs. Receptors were obtained from a woman aged 25 to 39 in good health and CMV-seronegative.

This clone appeared a few times. V and J are TRBV18 and TRBJ1-1; TRBD1 matches at 7 bases. Per germline, CDR1 KGHSH and CDR2 LQKENI. The CDR3 is 16 amino acids. Trimming took 6 bases from V and 5 from J; bases not matched to a gene: 15. CDR3 residues: CASSTRLGAGGTEAFF. CDR3 bases: TGTGCCAGCTCCACCCGATTGGGGGCAGGGGGAACTGAAGCTTTCTTT.

V and J are TRBV5-6 and TRBJ1-5; D is undetermined. CDR3 length equals 13 residues. The V end lost 2 bases, the J end lost 7 bases, and 10 bases lay between the germline ends. Germline loops: CDR1 SGHDT, CDR2 YYEEEE. CDR3 sequence (DNA): TGTGCCAGCAGCTTTACGGGGAAGCAGCCCCAGCATTTT. Its protein is CASSFTGKQPQHF.

This chain links TRBV7-9 with TRBJ2-1; 7 nucleotides match TRBD2. Germline trimming cut 3 bases from V and 14 bases from J; bases unmatched to any gene: 7. The CDR3 consists of 12 residues. Germline CDR1 is SEHNR and CDR2 is FQNEAQ (reference sequence). The CDR3: CASSFGGTSEFF. CDR3 DNA: TGTGCCAGCAGCTTCGGGGGGACTTCGGAGTTCTTC.

This chain connects TRBV27 to TRBJ1-4; no clear D. V dropped 5 bases and J dropped 7 bases, with 14 bases sitting between them. The CDR3 is made up of 14 amino acids. CDR1 is MNHEY, CDR2 SMNVEV, per germline (reference sequence). The chain's CDR3 is CASSDSWGGEKLFF. CDR3 nucleotides: TGTGCCAGCAGTGACTCGTGGGGAGGTGAAAAACTGTTTTTT.

J is TRBJ1-3 and V is TRBV2; no firm D call. Germline CDR1 SNHLY, CDR2 FYNNEI. There are 15 residues in the CDR3. V dropped 2 bases and J dropped 0 bases, with 8 bases sitting between them. CDR3 in amino acids: CASSERVFSGNTIYF. The CDR3 DNA is TGTGCCAGCAGTGAACGTGTTTTCTCTGGAAACACCATATATTTT.

This CDR3 reads CASSVPGRTSYGYTF. Written as DNA, the CDR3 is TGTGCCAGCAGCGTACCCGGCAGGACTTCCTATGGCTACACCTTC. This chain joins TRBV9 and TRBJ1-2; D is uncertain. Germline V gene lookup returns CDR1 SGDLS and CDR2 YYNGEE. The CDR3 consists of 15 residues. Trimming stripped 1 base from V and 4 bases from J, with 14 bases between.

The gene calls are TRBV15 and TRBJ2-7; D is unclear. Germline CDR1 and CDR2: LNHNV and YYDKDF (reference sequence). The CDR3 is 14 amino acids. Trimming removed 3 bases from V and 7 bases from J, with 16 bases in between. The CDR3 coding sequence is TGTGCCACCAGCAGCAACCCAATTACTTGGGAGCAGTACTTC. This codes for CATSSNPITWEQYF.

V and J are TRBV28 and TRBJ2-3; D is ambiguous. The CDR3 contains 12 residues. Between the trimmed V and J ends, which lost 8 bases and 3 bases, there was a span of 9 bases. Germline CDR1 is MDHEN and CDR2 is SYDVKM. Here the CDR3 reads CASGSMTDTQYF. The DNA for the CDR3 is TGTGCCAGCGGCTCCATGACAGATACGCAGTATTTT. Based on the CDR3 plus reference TRBV28 and TRBJ2-3, the full variable domain is DVKVTQSSRYLVKRTGEKVFLECVQDMDHENMFWYRQDPGLGLRLIYFSYDVKMKEKGDIPEGYSVSREKKERFSLILESASTNQTSMYLCASGSMTDTQYFGPGTRLTVL.

This clone was detected only once. The chain has TRBV27 and TRBJ2-5; the match to TRBD2 covers 8 bases. Germline CDR1 and CDR2: MNHEY and SMNVEV (reference sequence). V was clipped by 4 bases and J by 2 bases; unmatched bases: 12. This CDR3 comprises 17 residues. CDR3: CASSSRIPASGQETQYF. DNA for the CDR3: TGTGCCAGCAGTTCCCGCATCCCGGCTAGCGGGCAAGAGACCCAGTACTTC.

The genes are TRBV6-4 and TRBJ1-2; 11 bases are shared with TRBD1. Trimming took 0 bases from V and 7 from J; bases not matched to a gene: 1. Germline assignment: CDR1 MRHNA and CDR2 SNTAGT. This CDR3 is built from 14 residues. Written as DNA, the CDR3 is TGTGCCAGCAGTGACTCTGGGACAGGGGGTGGCTACACCTTC. The encoded protein is CASSDSGTGGGYTF.